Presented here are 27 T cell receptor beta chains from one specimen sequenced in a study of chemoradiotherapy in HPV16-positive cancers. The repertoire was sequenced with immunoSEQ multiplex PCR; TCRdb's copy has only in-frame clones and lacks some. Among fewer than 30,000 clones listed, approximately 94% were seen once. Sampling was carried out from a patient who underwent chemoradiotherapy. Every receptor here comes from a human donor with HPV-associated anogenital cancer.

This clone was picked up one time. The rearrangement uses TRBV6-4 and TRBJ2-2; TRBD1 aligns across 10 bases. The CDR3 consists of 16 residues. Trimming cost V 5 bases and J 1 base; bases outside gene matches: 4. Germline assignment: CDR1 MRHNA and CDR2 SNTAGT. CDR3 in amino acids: CASSRGQGRNTGELFF. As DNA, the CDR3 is TGTGCCAGCAGTAGGGGACAGGGGAGGAACACCGGGGAGCTGTTTTTT.

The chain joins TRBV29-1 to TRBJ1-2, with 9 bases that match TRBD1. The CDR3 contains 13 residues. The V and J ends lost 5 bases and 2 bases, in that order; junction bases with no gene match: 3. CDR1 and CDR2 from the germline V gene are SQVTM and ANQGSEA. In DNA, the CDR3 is TGCAGCGTTAGGACAGGGGCCAACTATGGCTACACCTTC. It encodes CSVRTGANYGYTF.

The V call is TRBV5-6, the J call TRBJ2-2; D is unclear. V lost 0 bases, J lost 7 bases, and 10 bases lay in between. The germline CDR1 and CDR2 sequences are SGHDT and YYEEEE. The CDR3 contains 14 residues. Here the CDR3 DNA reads TGTGCCAGCAGCTTGGGTCAGGTAGACGGGGAGCTGTTTTTT. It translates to CASSLGQVDGELFF.

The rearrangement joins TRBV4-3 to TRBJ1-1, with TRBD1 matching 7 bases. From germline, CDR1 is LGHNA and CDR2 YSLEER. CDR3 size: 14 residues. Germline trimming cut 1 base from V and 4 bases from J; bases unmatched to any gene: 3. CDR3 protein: CASSQGTGATEAFF. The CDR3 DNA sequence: TGCGCCAGCAGCCAAGGCACAGGGGCCACTGAAGCTTTCTTT.

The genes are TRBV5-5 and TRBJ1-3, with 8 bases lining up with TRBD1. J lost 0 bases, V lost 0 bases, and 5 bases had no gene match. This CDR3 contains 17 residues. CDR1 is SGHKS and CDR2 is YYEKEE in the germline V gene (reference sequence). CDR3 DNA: TGTGCCAGCAGCTTGGGACAGGGGCCTTCCTCTGGAAACACCATATATTTT. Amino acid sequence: CASSLGQGPSSGNTIYF. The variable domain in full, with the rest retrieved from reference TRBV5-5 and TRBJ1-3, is DAGVTQSPTHLIKTRGQQVTLRCSPISGHKSVSWYQQVLGQGPQFIFQYYEKEERGRGNFPDRFSARQFPNYSSELNVNALLLGDSALYLCASSLGQGPSSGNTIYFGEGSWLTVV.

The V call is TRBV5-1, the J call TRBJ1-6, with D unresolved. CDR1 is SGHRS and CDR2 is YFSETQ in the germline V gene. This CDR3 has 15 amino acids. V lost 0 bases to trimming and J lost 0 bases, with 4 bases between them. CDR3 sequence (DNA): TGCGCCAGCAGCTTGGTGAGCTCCTATAATTCACCCCTCCACTTT. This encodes CASSLVSSYNSPLHF.

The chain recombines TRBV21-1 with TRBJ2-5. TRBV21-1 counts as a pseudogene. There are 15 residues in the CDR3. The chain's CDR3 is CASSKIIRPPETQYF. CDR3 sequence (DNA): TGTGCCAGCAGCAAAATTATTAGACCCCCGGAGACCCAGTACTTC.

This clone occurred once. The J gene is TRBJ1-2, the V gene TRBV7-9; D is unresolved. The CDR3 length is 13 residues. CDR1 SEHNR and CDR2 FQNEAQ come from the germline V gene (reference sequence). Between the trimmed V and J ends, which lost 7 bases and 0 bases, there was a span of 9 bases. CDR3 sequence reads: CASTSGTNYGYTF. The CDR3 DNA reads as TGTGCCAGCACCTCCGGGACTAACTATGGCTACACCTTC.

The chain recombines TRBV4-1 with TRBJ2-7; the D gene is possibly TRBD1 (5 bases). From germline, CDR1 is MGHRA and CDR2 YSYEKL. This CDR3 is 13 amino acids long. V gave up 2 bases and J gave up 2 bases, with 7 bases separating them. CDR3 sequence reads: CASSQQGAYEQYF. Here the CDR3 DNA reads TGCGCCAGCAGCCAACAGGGTGCCTACGAGCAGTACTTC.

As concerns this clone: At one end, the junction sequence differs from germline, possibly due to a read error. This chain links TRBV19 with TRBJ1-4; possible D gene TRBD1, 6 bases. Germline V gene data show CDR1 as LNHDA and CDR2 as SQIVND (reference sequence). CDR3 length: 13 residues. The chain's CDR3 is CASSSGGSGNVVF. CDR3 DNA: TGTGCCAGTAGTTCCGGGGGCAGCGGAAACGTAGTGTTT. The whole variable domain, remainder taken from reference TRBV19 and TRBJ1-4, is DGGITQSPKYLFRKEGQNVTLSCEQNLNHDAMYWYRQDPGQGLRLIYYSQIVNDFQKGDIAEGYSVSREKKESFPLTVTSAQKNPTAFYLCASSSGGSGNVVFGSGTQLSVL.

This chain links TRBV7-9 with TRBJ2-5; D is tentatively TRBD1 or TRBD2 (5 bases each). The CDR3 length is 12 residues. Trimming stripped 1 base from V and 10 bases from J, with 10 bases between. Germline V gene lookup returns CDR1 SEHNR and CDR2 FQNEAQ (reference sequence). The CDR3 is CASSLEYGGQYF. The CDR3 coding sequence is TGTGCCAGCAGCTTAGAGTATGGGGGCCAGTACTTC. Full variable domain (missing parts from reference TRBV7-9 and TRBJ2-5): DTGVSQNPRHKITKRGQNVTFRCDPISEHNRLYWYRQTLGQGPEFLTYFQNEAQLEKSRLLSDRFSAERPKGSFSTLEIQRTEQGDSAMYLCASSLEYGGQYFGPGTRLLVL.

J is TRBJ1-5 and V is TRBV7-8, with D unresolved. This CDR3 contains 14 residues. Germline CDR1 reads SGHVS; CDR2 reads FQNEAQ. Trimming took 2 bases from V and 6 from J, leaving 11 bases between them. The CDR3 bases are TGTGCCAGCAGCTTATTCCAGGTGGGTCAGCCCCAGCATTTT. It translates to CASSLFQVGQPQHF. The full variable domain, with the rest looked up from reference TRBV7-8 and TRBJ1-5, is GAGVSQSPRYKVAKRGQDVALRCDPISGHVSLFWYQQALGQGPEFLTYFQNEAQLDKSGLPSDRFFAERPEGSVSTLKIQRTQQEDSAVYLCASSLFQVGQPQHFGDGTRLSIL.

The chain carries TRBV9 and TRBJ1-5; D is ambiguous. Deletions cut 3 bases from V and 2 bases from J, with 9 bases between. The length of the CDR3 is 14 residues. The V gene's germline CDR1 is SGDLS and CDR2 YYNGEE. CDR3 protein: CASSANTGNQPQHF. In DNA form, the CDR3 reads TGTGCCAGCAGCGCTAACACTGGCAATCAGCCCCAGCATTTT. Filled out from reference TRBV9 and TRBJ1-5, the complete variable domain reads DSGVTQTPKHLITATGQRVTLRCSPRSGDLSVYWYQQSLDQGLQFLIQYYNGEERAKGNILERFSAQQFPDLHSELNLSSLELGDSALYFCASSANTGNQPQHFGDGTRLSIL.

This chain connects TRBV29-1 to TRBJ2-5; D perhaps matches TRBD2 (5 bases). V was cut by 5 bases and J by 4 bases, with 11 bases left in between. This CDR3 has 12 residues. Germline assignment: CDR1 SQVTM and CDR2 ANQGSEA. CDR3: CSVRAVVETQYF. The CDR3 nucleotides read TGCAGCGTTCGAGCGGTGGTAGAGACCCAGTACTTC. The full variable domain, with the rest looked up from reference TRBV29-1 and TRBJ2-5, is SAVISQKPSRDICQRGTSLTIQCQVDSQVTMMFWYRQQPGQSLTLIATANQGSEATYESGFVIDKFPISRPNLTFSTLTVSNMSPEDSSIYLCSVRAVVETQYFGPGTRLLVL.

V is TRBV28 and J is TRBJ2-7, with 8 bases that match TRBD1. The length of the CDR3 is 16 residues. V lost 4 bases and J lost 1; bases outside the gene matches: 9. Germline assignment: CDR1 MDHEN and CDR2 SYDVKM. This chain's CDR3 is CASSSLARGRSYEQYF. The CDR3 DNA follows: TGTGCCAGCAGTTCCCTGGCCAGGGGGCGTTCCTACGAGCAGTACTTC. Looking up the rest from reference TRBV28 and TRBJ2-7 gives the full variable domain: DVKVTQSSRYLVKRTGEKVFLECVQDMDHENMFWYRQDPGLGLRLIYFSYDVKMKEKGDIPEGYSVSREKKERFSLILESASTNQTSMYLCASSSLARGRSYEQYFGPGTRLTVT.

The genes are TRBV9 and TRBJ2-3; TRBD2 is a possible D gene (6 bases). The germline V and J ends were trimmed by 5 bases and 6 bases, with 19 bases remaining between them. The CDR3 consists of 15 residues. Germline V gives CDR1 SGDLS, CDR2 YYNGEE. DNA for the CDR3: TGTGCCAGCAGTTCCTCGGGGGATTGGGCGGATACGCAGTATTTT. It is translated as CASSSSGDWADTQYF.

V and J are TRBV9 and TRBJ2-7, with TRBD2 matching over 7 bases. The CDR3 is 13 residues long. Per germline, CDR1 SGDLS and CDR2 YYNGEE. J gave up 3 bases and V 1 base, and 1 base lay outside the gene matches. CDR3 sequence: CASSVREGYEQYF. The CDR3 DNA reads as TGTGCCAGCAGCGTAAGGGAGGGCTACGAGCAGTACTTC.

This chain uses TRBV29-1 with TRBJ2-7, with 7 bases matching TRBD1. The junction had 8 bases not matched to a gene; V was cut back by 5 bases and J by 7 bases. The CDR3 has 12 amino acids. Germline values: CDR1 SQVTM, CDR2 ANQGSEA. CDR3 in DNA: TGCAGCGTTTCACGACAGGGAGAAGAGCAGTACTTC. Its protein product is CSVSRQGEEQYF.

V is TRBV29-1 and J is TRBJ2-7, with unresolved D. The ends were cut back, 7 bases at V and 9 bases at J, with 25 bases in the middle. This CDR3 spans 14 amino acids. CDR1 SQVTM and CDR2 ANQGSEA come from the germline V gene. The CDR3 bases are TGCAGCGCCGAGAAGGACGGGTTCCTACGACGGCAGTACTTC. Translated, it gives CSAEKDGFLRRQYF.

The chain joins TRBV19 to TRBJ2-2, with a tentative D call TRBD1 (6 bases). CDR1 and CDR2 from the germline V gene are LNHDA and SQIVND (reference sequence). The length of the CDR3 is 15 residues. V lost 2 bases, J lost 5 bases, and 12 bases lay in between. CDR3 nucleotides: TGTGCCAGTAGTATATCCGGGACAACGACCGGGGAGCTGTTTTTT. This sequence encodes CASSISGTTTGELFF.

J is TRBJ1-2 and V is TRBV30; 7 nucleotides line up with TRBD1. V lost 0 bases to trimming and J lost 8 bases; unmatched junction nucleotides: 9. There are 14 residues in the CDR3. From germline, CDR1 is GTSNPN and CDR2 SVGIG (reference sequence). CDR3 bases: TGTGCCTGGAGTGTTTTTGAGAGGGGGCAAGGCTACACCTTC. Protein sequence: CAWSVFERGQGYTF.

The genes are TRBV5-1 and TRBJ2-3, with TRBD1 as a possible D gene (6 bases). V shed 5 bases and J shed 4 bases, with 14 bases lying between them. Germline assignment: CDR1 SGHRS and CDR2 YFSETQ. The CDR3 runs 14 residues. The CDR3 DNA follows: TGCGCCAGCAGATCCAGGGGTCCTCCAGATACGCAGTATTTT. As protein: CASRSRGPPDTQYF.

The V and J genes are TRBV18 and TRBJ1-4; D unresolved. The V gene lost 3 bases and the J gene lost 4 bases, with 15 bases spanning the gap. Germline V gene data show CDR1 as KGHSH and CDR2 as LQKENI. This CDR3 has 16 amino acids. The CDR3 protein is CASSPRTGNGNEKLFF. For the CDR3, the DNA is TGTGCCAGCTCACCCCGGACGGGGAATGGTAATGAAAAACTGTTTTTT. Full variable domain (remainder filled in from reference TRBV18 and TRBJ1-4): NAGVMQNPRHLVRRRGQEARLRCSPMKGHSHVYWYRQLPEEGLKFMVYLQKENIIDESGMPKERFSAEFPKEGPSILRIQQVVRGDSAAYFCASSPRTGNGNEKLFFGSGTQLSVL.

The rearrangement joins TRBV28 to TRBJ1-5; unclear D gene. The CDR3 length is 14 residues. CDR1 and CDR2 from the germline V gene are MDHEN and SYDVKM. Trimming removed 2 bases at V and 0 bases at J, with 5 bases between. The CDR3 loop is CASSLISSNQPQHF. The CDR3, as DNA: TGTGCCAGCAGTTTAATCAGTAGCAATCAGCCCCAGCATTTT.

The CDR3 sequence: CASSLTGAPGGSTF. DNA for the CDR3: TGTGCCAGCAGCTTAACAGGGGCCCCCGGGGGATCCACCTTC. The V call is TRBV11-2, the J call TRBJ1-2, with 7 nucleotides matching TRBD1. This CDR3 has 14 residues. The V segment lost 2 bases and the J segment 13 bases; nucleotides outside the gene matches: 13. The germline V gene encodes CDR1 SGHAT and CDR2 FQNNGV.

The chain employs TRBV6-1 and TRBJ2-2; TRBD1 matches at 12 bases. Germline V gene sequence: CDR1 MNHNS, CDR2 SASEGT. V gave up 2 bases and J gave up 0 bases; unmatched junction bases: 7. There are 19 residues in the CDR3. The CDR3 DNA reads TGTGCCAGCAGTGAATGGGGACAGGGGGCGTTCGCGAACACCGGGGAGCTGTTTTTT. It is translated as CASSEWGQGAFANTGELFF.

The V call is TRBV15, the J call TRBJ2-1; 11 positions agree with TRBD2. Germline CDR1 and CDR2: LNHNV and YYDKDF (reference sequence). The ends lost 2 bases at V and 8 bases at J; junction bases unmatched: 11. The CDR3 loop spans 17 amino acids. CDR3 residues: CATSRLGAGLAADEQFF. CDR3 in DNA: TGTGCCACCAGCAGACTTGGAGCGGGACTAGCGGCGGATGAGCAGTTCTTC.